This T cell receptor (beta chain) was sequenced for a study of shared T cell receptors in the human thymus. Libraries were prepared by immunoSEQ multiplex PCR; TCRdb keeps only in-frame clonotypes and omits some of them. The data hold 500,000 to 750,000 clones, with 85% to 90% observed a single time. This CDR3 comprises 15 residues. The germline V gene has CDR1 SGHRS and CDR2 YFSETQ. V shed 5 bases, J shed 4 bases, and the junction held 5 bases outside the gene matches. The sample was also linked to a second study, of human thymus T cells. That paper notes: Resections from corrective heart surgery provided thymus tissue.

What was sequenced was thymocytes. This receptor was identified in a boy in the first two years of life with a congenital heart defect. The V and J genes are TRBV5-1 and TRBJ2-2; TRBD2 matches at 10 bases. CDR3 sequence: CASSTQRGGTGELFF. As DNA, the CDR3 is TGCGCCAGCAGTACCCAGCGGGGGGGCACCGGGGAGCTGTTTTTT.